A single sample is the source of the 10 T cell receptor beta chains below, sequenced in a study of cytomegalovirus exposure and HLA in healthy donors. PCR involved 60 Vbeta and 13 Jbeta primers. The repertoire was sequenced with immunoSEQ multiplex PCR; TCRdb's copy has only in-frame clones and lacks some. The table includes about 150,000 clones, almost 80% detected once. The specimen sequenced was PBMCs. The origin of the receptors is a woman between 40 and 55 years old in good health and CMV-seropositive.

The CDR3 nucleotides are TGCAGCGGAGGGGGGGCGGGGGACGTCTGGAACACAGATACGCAGTATTTT. It codes for CSGGGAGDVWNTDTQYF. V gene TRBV29-1 combines with J gene TRBJ2-3; a possible D gene is TRBD2 (7 bases). Germline values: CDR1 SQVTM, CDR2 ANQGSEA. V lost 7 bases and J lost 2, with 25 bases in between. This CDR3 region has 17 residues.

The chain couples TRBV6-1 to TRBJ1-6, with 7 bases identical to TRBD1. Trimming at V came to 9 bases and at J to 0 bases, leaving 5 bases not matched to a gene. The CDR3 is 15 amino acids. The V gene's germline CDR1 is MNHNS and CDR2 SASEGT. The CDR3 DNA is TGTGCCAGTCGGGACAGCCTCTCCTATAATTCACCCCTCCACTTT. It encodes CASRDSLSYNSPLHF.

The CDR3 nucleotides read TGTGCCAGCAGCCCGGCTCCGGGACAGGATAATTCACCCCTCCACTTT. Its translation: CASSPAPGQDNSPLHF. The gene calls are TRBV4-2 and TRBJ1-6; TRBD1 agrees at 8 bases. The V segment lost 4 bases and the J segment 5 bases; nucleotides outside the gene matches: 7. The CDR3 has 16 residues. Germline CDR1 reads LGHNA; CDR2 reads YNFKEQ.

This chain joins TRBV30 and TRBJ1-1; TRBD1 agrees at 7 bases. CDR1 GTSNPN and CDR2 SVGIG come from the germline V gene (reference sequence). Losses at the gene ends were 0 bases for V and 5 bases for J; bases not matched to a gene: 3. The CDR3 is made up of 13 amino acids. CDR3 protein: CAWSVFRGTEAFF. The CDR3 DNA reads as TGTGCCTGGAGTGTATTCAGGGGGACTGAAGCTTTCTTT.

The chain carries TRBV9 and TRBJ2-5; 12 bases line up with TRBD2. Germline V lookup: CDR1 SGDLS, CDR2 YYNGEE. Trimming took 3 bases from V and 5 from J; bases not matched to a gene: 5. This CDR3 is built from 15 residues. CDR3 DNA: TGTGCCAGCAGCGCCCGGACTAGCGGGGTCGAGACCCAGTACTTC. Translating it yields CASSARTSGVETQYF.

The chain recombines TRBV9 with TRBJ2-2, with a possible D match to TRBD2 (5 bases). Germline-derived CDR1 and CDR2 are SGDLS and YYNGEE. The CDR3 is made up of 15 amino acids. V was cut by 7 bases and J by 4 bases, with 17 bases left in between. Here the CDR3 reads CASAAVSGGTGELFF. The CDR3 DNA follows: TGTGCCAGCGCTGCAGTGTCCGGAGGCACCGGGGAGCTGTTTTTT.

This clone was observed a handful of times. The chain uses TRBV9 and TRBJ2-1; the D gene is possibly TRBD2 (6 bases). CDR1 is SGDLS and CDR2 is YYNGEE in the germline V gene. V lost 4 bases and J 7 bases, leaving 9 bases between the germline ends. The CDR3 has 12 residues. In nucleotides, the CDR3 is TGTGCCAGCAGCCCCGGGGGTAATGAGCAGTTCTTC. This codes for CASSPGGNEQFF.

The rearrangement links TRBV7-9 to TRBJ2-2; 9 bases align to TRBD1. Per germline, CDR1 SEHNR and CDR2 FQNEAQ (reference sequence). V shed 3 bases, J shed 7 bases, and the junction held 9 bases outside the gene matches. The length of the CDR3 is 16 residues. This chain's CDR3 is CASSFLSGQGNGELFF. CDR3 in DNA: TGTGCCAGCAGCTTTCTTTCGGGACAGGGAAACGGGGAGCTGTTTTTT.

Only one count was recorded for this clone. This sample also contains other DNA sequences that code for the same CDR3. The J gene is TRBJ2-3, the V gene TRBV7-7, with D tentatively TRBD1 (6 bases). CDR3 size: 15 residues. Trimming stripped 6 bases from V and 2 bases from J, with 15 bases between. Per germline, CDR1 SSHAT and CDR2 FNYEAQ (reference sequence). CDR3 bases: TGTGCCAGCAGTCCGGACAGTTCAGTCACAGATACGCAGTATTTT. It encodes CASSPDSSVTDTQYF.

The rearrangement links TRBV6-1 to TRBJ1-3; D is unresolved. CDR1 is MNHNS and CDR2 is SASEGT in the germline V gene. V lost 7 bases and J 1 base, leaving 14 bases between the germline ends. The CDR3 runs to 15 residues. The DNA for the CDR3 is TGTGCCAGCAAAAATGATTGGGAGTCTGGAAACACCATATATTTT. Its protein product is CASKNDWESGNTIYF.